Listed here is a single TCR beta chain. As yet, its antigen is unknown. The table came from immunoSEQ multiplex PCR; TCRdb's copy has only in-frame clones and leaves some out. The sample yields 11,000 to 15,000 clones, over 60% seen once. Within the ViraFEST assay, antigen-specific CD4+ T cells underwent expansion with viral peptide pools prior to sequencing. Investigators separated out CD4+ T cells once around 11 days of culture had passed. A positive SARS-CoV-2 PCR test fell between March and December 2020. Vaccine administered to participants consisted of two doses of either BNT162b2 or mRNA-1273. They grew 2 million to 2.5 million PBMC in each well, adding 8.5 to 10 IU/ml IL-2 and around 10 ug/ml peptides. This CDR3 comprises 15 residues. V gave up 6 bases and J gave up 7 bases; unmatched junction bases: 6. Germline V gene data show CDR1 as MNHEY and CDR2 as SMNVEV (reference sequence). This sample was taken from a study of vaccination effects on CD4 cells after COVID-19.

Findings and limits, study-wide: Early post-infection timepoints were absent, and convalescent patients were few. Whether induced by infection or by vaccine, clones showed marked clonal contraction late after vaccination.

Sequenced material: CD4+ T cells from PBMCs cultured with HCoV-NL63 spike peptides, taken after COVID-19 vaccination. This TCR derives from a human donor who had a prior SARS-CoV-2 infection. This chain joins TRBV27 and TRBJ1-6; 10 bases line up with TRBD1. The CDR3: CASSSQTGGNSPLHF. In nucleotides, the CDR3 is TGTGCCAGCAGCAGTCAGACAGGGGGCAATTCACCCCTCCACTTT.